These T cell receptor beta chains were read from a single sample in a study of CD8+CD57+ T cells in acquired aplastic anemia. TCRdb reprocessed the reads via MiXCR and lists one record per CDR3 protein. The sample records some 190,000 distinct CDR3 sequences, about half being singletons. Source material: sorted CD4+, CD8+, or CD8+CD57+ T cells (not recorded which) from PBMCs. These receptor sequences come from a human donor in good health, serving as a control. Both conserved end residues are part of each CDR3. D genes are given only for firm matches. Clone size is not always given. Where it is, it says once, few, many or a class for expanded clones.

V gene	clone size	J gene	D gene	CDR3 DNA	CDR3 protein
TRBV19	NA	TRBJ2-7	TRBD2	TGTGCCAGTAGTACTGGGACTAGCGGGACCCAGCAGTACTTC	CASSTGTSGTQQYF
TRBV29-1	NA	TRBJ1-5	TRBD1	TGCAGCGTTTGGACAGGGTGGAATCAGCCCCAGCATTTT	CSVWTGWNQPQHF
TRBV7-9	many	TRBJ1-5	TRBD1	TGTGCCAGCAGCTTAAGGACAGGGAGGGATGGCAATCAGCCCCAGCATTTT	CASSLRTGRDGNQPQHF
TRBV5-1	NA	TRBJ2-6	NA	TGTGCCAGCAGCCAAGGCCACGGAGCCAACGCCCTGACTTTC	CASSQGHGANALTF
TRBV6-6	many	TRBJ1-2	TRBD1	TGTGCCAGCAGTTACGCACCGACAGGGGAGGGGAACTATGGCTACACCTTC	CASSYAPTGEGNYGYTF
TRBV19	NA	TRBJ1-2	TRBD1	TGTGCCAGTAGTCCCGGTACACAGGGGAGTGGCTACACCTTC	CASSPGTQGSGYTF
TRBV10-3	many	TRBJ1-6	NA	TGTGCCATCAGTGAACGGCCGGGTTCACCCCTCCACTTT	CAISERPGSPLHF
TRBV2	NA	TRBJ2-3	NA	TGTGCCAGCAGCACCCAGGGGGGGGGCACAGATACGCAGTATTTT	CASSTQGGGTDTQYF
TRBV24-1	NA	TRBJ2-1	NA	TGTGCCACCAGCCCGGGACACAATGAGCAGTTCTTC	CATSPGHNEQFF
TRBV7-9	NA	TRBJ2-7	NA	TGTGCCAGCCAGGACGTCGGGCGGGTTAACGAGCAGTACTTC	CASQDVGRVNEQYF
TRBV9	NA	TRBJ1-2	NA	TGTGCCAGCAGCGTCGAAACGCCAACCTATGGCTACACCTTC	CASSVETPTYGYTF
TRBV11-1	many	TRBJ2-7	NA	TGTGCCAGCAGCTTACGGCCGGGGGTCGCCTACGAGCAGTACTTC	CASSLRPGVAYEQYF
TRBV6-1	many	TRBJ1-1	NA	TGTGCCAGCAGTGATGGCAGGGGGAACACTGAAGCTTTCTTT	CASSDGRGNTEAFF
TRBV7-8	many	TRBJ1-2	NA	TGTGCCAGCAGCCCCGGAAGGGGCTACACCTTC	CASSPGRGYTF
TRBV3-1	many	TRBJ2-2	NA	TGTGCCAGCAGCCCAGGAAACACCGGGGAGCTGTTTTTT	CASSPGNTGELFF
TRBV7-2	NA	TRBJ2-5	TRBD2	TGTGCCAGCAGCTTAAGTCCTAGCGGGCAAGAGACCCAGTACTTC	CASSLSPSGQETQYF
TRBV20-1	NA	TRBJ2-3	NA	TGCAGTGCTAGAGCCCAGGGTTTAGATACGCAGTATTTT	CSARAQGLDTQYF
TRBV20-1	many	TRBJ1-1	NA	TGCAGTGCTAGAGATCCAGTAGGACTGGGTTCTGAAGCTTTCTTT	CSARDPVGLGSEAFF